A single sample gave rise to the 10 T cell receptor beta chains below, sequenced in a study of naive and memory T cell subsets. Ligated cDNA underwent four rounds of PCR with nested alpha and beta constant region primers and SP2. TCRdb re-derived calls from the 5' RACE reads in MiXCR, one entry per CDR3 protein. The table shows 57,000 or so distinct CDR3 sequences, with under 8.5% occurring only once. An oligonucleotide containing a UMI was ligated to the 3' end of TCR cDNA. Receptors originate from a male donor in good health.

Details on this clonotype: A much more abundant neighbour one base away suggests this may be a read error. This chain connects TRBV5-1 to TRBJ1-1; D is uncertain. This CDR3 is built from 13 residues. The V and J ends lost 0 bases and 10 bases respectively, with 13 bases between them. Germline V lookup: CDR1 SGHRS, CDR2 YFSETQ. The chain's CDR3 is CASSLGLGMGAFF. CDR3 nucleotide sequence: TGCGCCAGCAGCTTGGGTTTGGGGATGGGAGCTTTCTTT.

This clonotype was seen repeatedly, ten times or more. This chain links TRBV27 with TRBJ2-7; 7 nucleotides line up with TRBD2. The CDR3 consists of 14 residues. CDR1 and CDR2 (germline): MNHEY, SMNVEV (reference sequence). With 3 bases clipped from V and 3 bases from J, the junction kept 5 bases outside the gene matches. The CDR3 reads CASSFLGEGYEQYF. CDR3 DNA sequence: TGTGCCAGCAGTTTTCTCGGGGAGGGCTACGAGCAGTACTTC.

The chain combines TRBV6-5 with TRBJ2-5; TRBD2 matches at 13 bases. Germline assignment: CDR1 MNHEY and CDR2 SVGAGI. This CDR3 comprises 16 residues. V lost 6 bases and J lost 1; bases outside the gene matches: 5. Written as DNA, the CDR3 is TGTGCCAGCAGCAGACTAGCGGGAGGCCCCCAAGAGACCCAGTACTTC. Encoded protein: CASSRLAGGPQETQYF.

This clonotype was observed many times. This rearrangement joins TRBV5-6 to TRBJ1-2; weak D call: TRBD1 (5 bases). With 4 bases removed from V and 6 bases from J, the gap between germline ends came to 13 bases. The CDR3 runs 13 residues. Germline CDR1 is SGHDT and CDR2 is YYEEEE. CDR3 sequence (DNA): TGTGCCAGCAGCCACTGGGACGTACATGGCTACACCTTC. Its translation: CASSHWDVHGYTF.

In its sample, this clonotype was seen a few times. The rearrangement uses TRBV7-9 and TRBJ2-7; D is unclear. V lost 0 bases, J lost 7 bases, and 4 bases lay in between. There are 11 residues in the CDR3. Germline-derived CDR1 and CDR2 are SEHNR and FQNEAQ (reference sequence). CDR3 nucleotides: TGTGCCAGCAGCTTAGCTTGGGAGCAGTACTTC. Encoded protein: CASSLAWEQYF.

The sample holds one count of this clonotype. A single base separates this from a much larger clone, so it may be a read error. This sequence joins TRBV5-1 and TRBJ1-3, with D possibly TRBD1 on 6 matching bases. The CDR3 totals 15 residues. Germline V gives CDR1 SGHRS, CDR2 YFSETQ. CDR3: CTSSMGGASGNTIYF. In DNA, the CDR3 is TGCACCAGCAGTATGGGGGGGGCTTCTGGAAACACCATATATTTT.

The table lists this clonotype with a few counts. The chain carries TRBV20-1 and TRBJ1-4, with a tentative D call TRBD1 (6 bases). Per the germline V gene, CDR1 is DFQATT and CDR2 is SNEGSKA (reference sequence). Trimming removed 3 bases at V and 12 bases at J, with 23 bases between. The CDR3 has 15 amino acids. The CDR3 spells CSASRGPQLGMQLFF. CDR3 bases: TGCAGTGCTAGCAGGGGCCCCCAACTGGGAATGCAACTGTTTTTT.

This clonotype occurred many times. CDR3 loop: CASSPEHPFSLHF. CDR3 DNA sequence: TGTGCCAGCAGCCCAGAACACCCTTTCTCTCTCCACTTT. This sequence joins TRBV11-2 and TRBJ1-6; D not resolved. V shed 5 bases and J shed 16 bases, with 18 bases lying between them. Looked up from germline, CDR1 is SGHAT and CDR2 is FQNNGV. The CDR3 loop spans 13 amino acids.

This chain links TRBV25-1 with TRBJ2-2; D remains unclear. CDR3 length equals 10 residues. The V gene lost 9 bases and the J gene lost 6 bases, with 5 bases spanning the gap. From germline, CDR1 is MGHDK and CDR2 SYGVNS. The CDR3 DNA sequence: TGTGCCAGTTGGGCCGGGGAGCTGTTTTTT. Amino acids: CASWAGELFF.

This clonotype has at least ten counts. The chain joins TRBV7-9 to TRBJ1-1; D is uncertain. CDR1 is SEHNR, CDR2 FQNEAQ, per germline (reference sequence). CDR3 length: 13 residues. V lost 5 bases and J lost 3, with 10 bases in between. The chain's CDR3 is CASSPDGYTEAFF. CDR3 nucleotide sequence: TGTGCCAGCAGCCCTGATGGGTACACTGAAGCTTTCTTT.